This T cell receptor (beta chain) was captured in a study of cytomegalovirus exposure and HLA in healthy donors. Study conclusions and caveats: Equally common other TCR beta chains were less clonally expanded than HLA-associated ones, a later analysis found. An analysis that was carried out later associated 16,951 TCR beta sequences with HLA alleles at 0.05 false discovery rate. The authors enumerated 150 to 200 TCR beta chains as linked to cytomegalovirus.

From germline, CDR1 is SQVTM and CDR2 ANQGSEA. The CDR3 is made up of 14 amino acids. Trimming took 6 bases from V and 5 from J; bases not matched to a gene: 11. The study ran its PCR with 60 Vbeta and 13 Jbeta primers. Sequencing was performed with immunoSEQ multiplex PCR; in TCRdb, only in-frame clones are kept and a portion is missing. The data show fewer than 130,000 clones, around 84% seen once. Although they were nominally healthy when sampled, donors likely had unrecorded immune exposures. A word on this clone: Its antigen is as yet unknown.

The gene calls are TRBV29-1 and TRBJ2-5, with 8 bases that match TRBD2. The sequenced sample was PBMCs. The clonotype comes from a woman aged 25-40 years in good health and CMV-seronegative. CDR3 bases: TGCAGCGTACTTGACCGGGGGGGAGGGGAGACCCAGTACTTC. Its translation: CSVLDRGGGETQYF.